The text below deals with one T cell receptor (beta chain). Its cognate antigen is unknown. This record belongs to a study of blood T cells in healthy people across ages. General observations from the study: Naive and antigen-experienced cells could not be conclusively compared, given unsorted PBMCs.

The CDR3 runs 15 residues. CDR1 is LNHNV and CDR2 is YYDKDF in the germline V gene (reference sequence). J was trimmed by 5 bases and V by 1 base; bases with no gene match: 4. Sample-barcoded 5' priming and a J-beta primer mix drove a second PCR of roughly 7 to 11 cycles. A template-switch adaptor that had 12 random nucleotides put a tag on each cDNA molecule. TCRdb processed the 5' RACE reads anew with MiXCR; each CDR3 protein has one entry. The sample shows approximately 780,000 distinct CDR3 sequences, around 25% of them seen only once. These records were also assigned to another study, of T cells of mothers and their children. From that second work: Thymic selection molds TCR recombination output in a comparable way in related and unrelated pairs.

The sequenced sample was blood. The chain links TRBV15 to TRBJ1-1; 10 nucleotides align to TRBD1. The source of this sequence is a boy between 10 and 17 years old in good health. The CDR3 loop reads CATSRVGTGATEAFF. The CDR3 DNA follows: TGTGCCACCAGCAGAGTTGGGACAGGGGCGACTGAAGCTTTCTTT.